Included here is one TCR beta chain sequence, with context. This sample is drawn from a study of T cell responses to AZD1222 COVID-19 vaccine. Sequenced by immunoSEQ multiplex PCR; TCRdb stores in-frame clones only, minus some. The sample shows 130,000 or so clones, approximately 90% of them seen only once. CDR1 is SQVTM and CDR2 is ANQGSEA in the germline V gene. The CDR3 extends over 13 amino acids. Trimming removed 4 bases at V and 4 bases at J, with 13 bases between. The chain recombines TRBV29-1 with TRBJ1-1; D is unclear. The sequences come from peripheral blood, collected on day 0 of AZD1222 vaccination. This receptor was taken from an adult in good health. The CDR3 nucleotides are TGCAGCGTTGGACTGTTTGTATCCACTGAAGCTTTCTTT. Protein product: CSVGLFVSTEAFF. Combining the CDR3 with reference TRBV29-1 and TRBJ1-1 gives the whole variable domain SAVISQKPSRDICQRGTSLTIQCQVDSQVTMMFWYRQQPGQSLTLIATANQGSEATYESGFVIDKFPISRPNLTFSTLTVSNMSPEDSSIYLCSVGLFVSTEAFFGQGTRLTVV.